Detailed here is one T cell receptor (beta chain). The sample originates from a study of shared clonotypes between healthy human individuals. CDR3 size: 15 residues. V was trimmed by 0 bases and J by 4 bases, leaving 12 bases between them. The V gene's germline CDR1 is SEHNR and CDR2 FQNEAQ (reference sequence). Method: immunoSEQ multiplex PCR; TCRdb's copy keeps in-frame clones and lacks some. The sample lists about 2 million clones; roughly 96% were seen once. Sequenced input: naive CD4+ T cells sorted from blood. Subset given: CD45RA+ positively selected. This receptor was taken from a man aged 18 to 30 in good health. V gene TRBV7-9 combines with J gene TRBJ1-2; D call uncertain. The chain's CDR3 is CASSLAEGATYGYTF. The CDR3 DNA reads as TGTGCCAGCAGCTTAGCAGAAGGTGCTACCTATGGCTACACCTTC. Variable domain in full (rest from reference TRBV7-9 and TRBJ1-2): DTGVSQNPRHKITKRGQNVTFRCDPISEHNRLYWYRQTLGQGPEFLTYFQNEAQLEKSRLLSDRFSAERPKGSFSTLEIQRTEQGDSAMYLCASSLAEGATYGYTFGSGTRLTVV.